Included here is one T cell receptor (beta chain) sequence, with context. This entry comes from a study of identical twins. All donors were healthy Caucasians. The germline gives CDR1 SGHRS, CDR2 YFSETQ. Trimming at V came to 5 bases and at J to 5 bases, leaving 14 bases not matched to a gene. The CDR3 runs 16 residues. From the 5' RACE reads, TCRdb called clonotypes with MiXCR, one entry per CDR3 protein. The sample carries 300,000 to 350,000 distinct CDR3 sequences, roughly 12% recorded once. Another study also made use of these data, one on yellow fever vaccine responses in identical twins.

The chain is built from TRBV5-1 and TRBJ2-3; 7 bases match TRBD2. Sequenced sample: CD8+ T cells sorted from blood. This clonotype was obtained from a woman between 18 and 30 years old in good health. The CDR3 loop is CASSNENGTKRDTQYF. DNA of the CDR3: TGCGCCAGCAGTAATGAGAACGGGACTAAGAGAGATACGCAGTATTTT.